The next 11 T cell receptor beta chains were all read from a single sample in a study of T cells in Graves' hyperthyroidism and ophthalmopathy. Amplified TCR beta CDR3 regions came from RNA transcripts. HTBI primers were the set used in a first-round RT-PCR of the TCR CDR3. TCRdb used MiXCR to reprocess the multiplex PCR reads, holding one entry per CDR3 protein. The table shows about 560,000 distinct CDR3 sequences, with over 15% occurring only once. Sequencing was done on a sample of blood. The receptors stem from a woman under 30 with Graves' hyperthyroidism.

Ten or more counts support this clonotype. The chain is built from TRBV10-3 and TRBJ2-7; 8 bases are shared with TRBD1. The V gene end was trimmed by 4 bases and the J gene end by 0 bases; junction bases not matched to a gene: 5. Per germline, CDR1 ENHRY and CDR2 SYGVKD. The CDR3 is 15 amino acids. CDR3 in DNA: TGTGCCATCAGTGGGTCAGGGGGCTTCTCCTACGAGCAGTACTTC. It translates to CAISGSGGFSYEQYF.

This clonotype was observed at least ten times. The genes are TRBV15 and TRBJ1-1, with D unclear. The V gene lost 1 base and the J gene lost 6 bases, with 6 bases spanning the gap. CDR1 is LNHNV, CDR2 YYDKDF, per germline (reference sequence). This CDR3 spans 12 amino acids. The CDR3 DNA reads TGTGCCACCAGCAGAGGGGAGCCTGAAGCTTTCTTT. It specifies CATSRGEPEAFF.

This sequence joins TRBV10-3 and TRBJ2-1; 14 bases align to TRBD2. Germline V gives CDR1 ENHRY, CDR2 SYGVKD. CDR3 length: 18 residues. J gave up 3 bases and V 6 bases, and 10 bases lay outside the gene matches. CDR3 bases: TGTGCCATCAGGAAGGGGACTAGCGGGAGTATGTACTACAATGAGCAGTTCTTC. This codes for CAIRKGTSGSMYYNEQFF.

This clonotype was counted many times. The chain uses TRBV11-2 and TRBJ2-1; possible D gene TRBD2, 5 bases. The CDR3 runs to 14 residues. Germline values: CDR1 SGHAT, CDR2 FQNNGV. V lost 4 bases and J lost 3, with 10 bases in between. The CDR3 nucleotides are TGTGCCAGCAGCTGGGGAGCTTTCTACAATGAGCAGTTCTTC. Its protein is CASSWGAFYNEQFF.

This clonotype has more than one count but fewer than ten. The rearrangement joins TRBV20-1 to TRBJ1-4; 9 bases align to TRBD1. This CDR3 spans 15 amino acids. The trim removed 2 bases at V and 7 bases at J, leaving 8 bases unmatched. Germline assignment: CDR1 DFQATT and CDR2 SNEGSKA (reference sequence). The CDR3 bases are TGCAGTGCTAGACCCCCGGGACAGGGTGTTGAAAAACTGTTTTTT. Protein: CSARPPGQGVEKLFF.

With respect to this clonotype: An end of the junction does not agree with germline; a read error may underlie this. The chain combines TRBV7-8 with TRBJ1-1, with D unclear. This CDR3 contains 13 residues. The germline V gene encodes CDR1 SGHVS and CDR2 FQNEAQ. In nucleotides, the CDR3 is TGTGCCAGCAGTCGGACGGTGAACACTGGAGCTTTCTTT. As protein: CASSRTVNTGAFF.

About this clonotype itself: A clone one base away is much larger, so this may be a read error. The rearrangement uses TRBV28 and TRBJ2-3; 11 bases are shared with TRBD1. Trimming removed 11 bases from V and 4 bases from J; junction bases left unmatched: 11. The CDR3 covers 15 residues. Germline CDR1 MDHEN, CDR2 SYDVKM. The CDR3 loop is CAGIRTGGFSDTQYF. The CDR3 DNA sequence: TGTGCCGGCATCCGGACAGGGGGCTTTTCAGATACGCAGTATTTT.

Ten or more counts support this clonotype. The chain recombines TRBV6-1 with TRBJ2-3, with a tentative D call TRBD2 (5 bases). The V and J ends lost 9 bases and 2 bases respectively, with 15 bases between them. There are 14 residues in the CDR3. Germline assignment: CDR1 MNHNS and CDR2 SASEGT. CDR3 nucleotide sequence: TGTGCCAGTTCGAGGGCTTACGACACAGATACGCAGTATTTT. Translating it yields CASSRAYDTDTQYF.

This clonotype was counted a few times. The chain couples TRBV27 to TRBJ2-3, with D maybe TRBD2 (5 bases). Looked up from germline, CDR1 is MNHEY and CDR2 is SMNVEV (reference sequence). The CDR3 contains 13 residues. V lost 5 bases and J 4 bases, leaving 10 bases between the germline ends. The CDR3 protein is CASSPEAADTQYF. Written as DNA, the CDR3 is TGTGCCAGCAGTCCTGAAGCGGCAGATACGCAGTATTTT.

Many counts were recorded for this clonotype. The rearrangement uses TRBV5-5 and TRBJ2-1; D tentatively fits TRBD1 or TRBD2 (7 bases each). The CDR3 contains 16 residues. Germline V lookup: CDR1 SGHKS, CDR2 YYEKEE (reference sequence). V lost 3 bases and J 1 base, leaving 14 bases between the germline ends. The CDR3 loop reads CASSSGGALSYNEQFF. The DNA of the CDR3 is TGTGCCAGCAGCTCAGGGGGGGCCCTTTCCTACAATGAGCAGTTCTTC.

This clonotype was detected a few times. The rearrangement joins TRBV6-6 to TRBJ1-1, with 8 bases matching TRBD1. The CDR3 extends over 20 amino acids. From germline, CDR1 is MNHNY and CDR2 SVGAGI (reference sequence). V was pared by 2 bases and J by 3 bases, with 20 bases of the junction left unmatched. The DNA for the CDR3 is TGTGCCAGCAGTTACGGGGGGGTGGGGCAGGGGGCGCGAACAGACACTGAAGCTTTCTTT. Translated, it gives CASSYGGVGQGARTDTEAFF.